The T cell receptor beta chain described here comes from a study of CD8+ T cells in alopecia areata. Study results and limitations: It was observed that many expanded lesional clones persisted in scalp and blood during tofacitinib. Scalp clonality and expanded CD8+ clones among the top 100 were significantly decreased by tofacitinib.

The sample's treatment: oral pan-JAK inhibitor, 5-10 mg twice daily. Those with alopecia areata gave lesional scalp punch biopsies and peripheral blood. Cell sorting on a FACSAria was used to separate CD4+ and CD8+ T cells from the PBMCs. With regard to this clone: Its antigen is not known.

Sequencing used cDNA as its template, made by extracting RNA and reverse transcribing it. Sequencing used immunoSEQ multiplex PCR; TCRdb keeps in-frame clones, though not all of them. The repertoire holds approximately 170,000 clones, with around three fifths as singletons. Germline V CDR1 and CDR2: SEHNR, FQNEAQ (reference sequence). This CDR3 comprises 15 residues. Trimming cost V 2 bases and J 5 bases, with 14 bases left between them. This TCR was recovered from a human donor with alopecia areata. The chain uses TRBV7-9 and TRBJ2-3; weak D call: TRBD2 (5 bases). This specimen consisted of CD4+ T cells sorted from blood, obtained at week 24, from a patient treated with tofacitinib. CDR3 bases: TGTGCCAGCAGCTTACAACGCCAAGAGGGAGATACGCAGTATTTT. This translates into CASSLQRQEGDTQYF.